A selection of T cell receptor beta chains follows, all from one sample in a study of CD8+ T cells in alopecia areata. Libraries were prepared by immunoSEQ multiplex PCR; TCRdb keeps only in-frame clonotypes and omits some of them. Among around 140,000 clones listed, almost 50% were seen once. Sequenced material: CD8+ T cells sorted from blood, taken at week 0. These receptors were obtained from a human donor with alopecia areata. Each CDR3 is given without its conserved first and last residue. Expanded clones are given a class, and other clones once, few, many or no size at all.

v_call	clone_size	cdr3_aa
TRBV9	-	ASSVATGGLDYGYT
TRBV10-3	few	AIAGERLLEQY
TRBV6-5	-	ASSWLAGGRETQY
TRBV7-9	-	ASSPGQGLTEAF
TRBV29-1	once	SVGGEAYGYT
TRBV13	few	ASSVAGWNTEAF
TRBV5-6	once	ASSWGRDSYEQY
TRBV30	-	AWSVLTEGYT
TRBV9	few	ASSGPGLAGINTGELF
TRBV29-1	-	SVGGTGRRQETQY
TRBV5-1	-	ASSLDRDRLIYGYT
TRBV27	once	ASASGPLTGTYDEQY
TRBV6-5	-	VSRSLGRQETQY
TRBV9	-	ASSVGQVPLGEQYGYT
TRBV5-4	-	ASSSRDDSYEQY
TRBV29-1	once	SGAGGSGTEAF
TRBV14	medium-sized	ASSQQFLAGYYEQY
TRBV6-5	few	ASRGGGPEAF
TRBV29-1	-	SVEGADSYEQY
TRBV10-3	few	AISVERTNYGYT
TRBV29-1	-	SAYVWGPEYGVSSYNEQF
TRBV30	few	AWSPGQGAEQY
TRBV6-5	-	ASSSQGNTGELF
TRBV6-5	once	ASSYSRGSLNTEAF
TRBV30	-	AWSVGPGVGTDTQY
TRBV11-2	few	ASSSKGVNTGELF